This TCR beta chain originates from a study of cytomegalovirus exposure and HLA in healthy donors. With V trimmed by 0 bases and J by 4 bases, 3 bases remained unmatched. CDR1 and CDR2 from the germline V gene are MRHNA and SNTAGT. This CDR3 has 15 amino acids. Study outcomes and limitations: In terms of immune exposure information, only CMV serostatus was available. The authors enumerated over 150 TCR beta chains as linked to cytomegalovirus. With later analysis, a missense DCLRE1C variant became linked to TCR beta V- and J-gene trimming.

As concerns this clone: What it binds is unknown.

The PCR used 60 Vbeta and 13 Jbeta primers. Authors' data handling: Later work found 65 million to 90 million unique TCR beta chains, with 10 million to 14 million shared. Some clones are missing from TCRdb's copy, which holds only in-frame ones; the method was immunoSEQ multiplex PCR. For V, J and clone size, that table is used; D and trimming come from the DNA. The sample has more than 150,000 clones, about 77% seen once. Sequenced: PBMCs. This clonotype originated in a woman aged 30 to 39 in good health and CMV-seropositive. This chain links TRBV6-4 with TRBJ2-3; 8 nucleotides line up with TRBD2. The CDR3 region is CASSDSLAGSDTQYF. The CDR3 DNA is TGTGCCAGCAGTGACTCTTTAGCGGGGTCAGATACGCAGTATTTT.